This T cell receptor (beta chain) was identified in a study of regulatory T cells in long-lasting Graves disease. Sample time point: newly diagnosed GD, antithyroid drugs for less than 3 months. PBMCs provided the RNA from which the TCR library was made. Graves' disease diagnosis relied on American Thyroid Association guidelines. Blood from the periphery, approximately 8.5 milliliters in all, was drawn into EDTA tubes. The CDR3 totals 15 residues. Looked up from germline, CDR1 is KGHSH and CDR2 is LQKENI. With 3 bases removed from V and 2 bases from J, the gap between germline ends came to 14 bases. HTBI primers from iRepertoire and Arm-PCR of CDR3 regions yielded the TCR beta libraries. TCRdb re-analysed the multiplex PCR reads in MiXCR, keeping a single row per CDR3 protein. The table has roughly 350,000 distinct CDR3 sequences, 15% to 20% seen once; the top ten hold roughly 27%. These data were also filed under a second study, of T cells in Graves' hyperthyroidism and ophthalmopathy. That paper states: Most thyroid-expanded clonotypes above 0.001 were also found in blood. Stable hyperthyroidism and ophthalmopathy were separated using 13 V-J signatures.

Specimen: peripheral blood mononuclear cells (PBMCs), collected at new diagnosis, from a patient treated with antithyroid drugs. The chain is built from TRBV18 and TRBJ2-7; perhaps TRBD1 as D (6 bases). The TCR was taken from a man aged 40-55 years with Graves disease. The CDR3, as DNA: TGTGCCAGCTCACCGGGGGCGGAGAGGGCCTACGAGCAGTACTTC. Translation gives CASSPGAERAYEQYF.